The clone carrying this T cell receptor beta chain came up many times. Antigen unknown. PBMCs numbering 2 million and stored at -80 C yielded the unsorted libraries. This record comes from a study of neurological immune-mediated disorders. General study results and limits: Across subjects, no CDR3 amino acid sequence appeared in expanded clones of more than one subject, a finding that suggested private repertoires in all groups.

Every sequencing run returned over 190 million TCR-beta sequences, which were derived from 15-18 subjects. TCRdb called the 5' RACE reads again in MiXCR, with one record for every CDR3 protein. The sample consists of under 40,000 distinct CDR3 sequences, 13% to 15% of them appearing once. CDR3 length: 14 amino acids. The V gene end was trimmed by 4 bases and the J gene end by 4 bases; junction bases not matched to a gene: 5. The germline CDR1 and CDR2 sequences are SEHNR and FQNEAQ (reference sequence). The sequence was collected from a woman in her forties or fifties with HTLV-1-associated myelopathy (HAM/TSP). Sequencing input: PBMCs. The chain combines TRBV7-9 with TRBJ1-2; 8 nucleotides match TRBD1. CDR3: CASSSDREAYGYTF. The CDR3 DNA sequence: TGTGCCAGCAGCTCGGACAGGGAGGCCTATGGCTACACCTTC.